The clone carrying this T cell receptor beta chain has ten or more counts. Antigen specificity is unknown. This record comes from a study of T cells in Graves' hyperthyroidism and ophthalmopathy. Study results and caveats: Blood held most thyroid clonotypes expanded above 0.001 frequency.

The CDR3 contains 11 residues. Trimming pared 3 bases from V and 3 bases from J, leaving 5 bases between. Germline values: CDR1 GTSNPN, CDR2 SVGIG (reference sequence). With a duration under 2 months, the hyperthyroidism was newly diagnosed in patients aged 18 to 65. Amplification of TCR beta CDR3 regions was performed using RNA transcripts as template. The study used the HTBI primer set for a first-round RT-PCR of the TCR CDR3. TCRdb itself ran the multiplex PCR reads through MiXCR, one entry per CDR3 protein. The sample comprises about 360,000 distinct CDR3 sequences, less than 15% of which are singletons, and less than 25% rests with the top ten.

Sequencing was performed on blood. The sequence was collected from a man between 25 and 39 years old with Graves' hyperthyroidism that later progressed to Graves' ophthalmopathy. The J gene is TRBJ1-1, the V gene TRBV30; D call uncertain. The CDR3 coding sequence is TGTGCCTGGAGCGGGGACACTGAAGCTTTCTTT. As protein: CAWSGDTEAFF.